Sequencing of this T cell receptor (beta chain) was carried out in a study of blood T cell repertoires in COVID-19. Before being deemed recovered, Cohort 3 donors had two negative PCRs, clearance, or symptom resolution. Clones were read by immunoSEQ multiplex PCR, and TCRdb kept only the in-frame ones, dropping some. The top ten clones hold 2.4% of a sample with over 250,000 clones, roughly nine tenths of them seen once. CDR3 length equals 9 residues. From germline, CDR1 is DFQATT and CDR2 SNEGSKA (reference sequence). The V and J ends lost 4 bases and 5 bases respectively, with 2 bases between them.

The chain recombines TRBV20-1 with TRBJ1-2; D unresolved. The specimen sequenced was PBMCs or T cells enriched from blood (not recorded which). The sequence was obtained from a woman younger than 35 who had recovered from COVID-19. CDR3 loop: CSATYGYTF. CDR3 sequence (DNA): TGCAGTGCTACTTATGGCTACACCTTC.